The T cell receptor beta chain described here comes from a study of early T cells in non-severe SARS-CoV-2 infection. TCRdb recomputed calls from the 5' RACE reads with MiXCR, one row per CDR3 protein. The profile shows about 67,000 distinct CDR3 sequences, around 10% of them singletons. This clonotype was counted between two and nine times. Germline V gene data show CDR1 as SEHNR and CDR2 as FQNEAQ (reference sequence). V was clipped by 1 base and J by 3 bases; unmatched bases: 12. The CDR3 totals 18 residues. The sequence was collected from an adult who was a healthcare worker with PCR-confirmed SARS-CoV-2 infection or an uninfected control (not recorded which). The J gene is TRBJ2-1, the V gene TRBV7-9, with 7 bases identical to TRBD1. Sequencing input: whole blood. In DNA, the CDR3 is TGTGCCAGCAGCTTAGAAAGAAACACCGGGACAGACTACAATGAGCAGTTCTTC. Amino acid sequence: CASSLERNTGTDYNEQFF.